The 4 T cell receptor beta chains below were found in one sample sequenced in a study of breast tumors, draining lymph nodes, adjacent tissues listed by TCRdb under 2016. The axillary draining lymph nodes of breast cancer patients were the source of the lymph node samples. Receptors were amplified or captured by multiplex PCR. The instrument was an Illumina HiSeq 2000. TCRdb reprocessing: public reads trimmed at Q25 with fastp, clones called with MiXCR, in-frame beta chains kept. Each record represents a unique CDR3 protein, reported with the most common genes and DNA among its rows. For this sample the table gives roughly 86,000 distinct CDR3 sequences, of which roughly a fifth were detected only once. The top ten constitute roughly 2.4% of the sample. Sequencing input: axillary lymph node tissue. These TCRs come from a female donor with breast cancer. Some clones in this sample may be carry-over from other donors' samples.

About this clonotype itself: No conserved phenylalanine or tryptophan ends this CDR3, so it is likely a read error. The limits of the CDR3 on the DNA are not certain, so only TCRdb's listed CDR3 is given. The genes are TRBV5-1 and TRBJ2-2. The germline gives CDR1 SGHRS, CDR2 YFSETQ. The CDR3 has 15 amino acids, counting both end residues. CDR3 residues: CASSLGSVGSGELFL.

Ten or more counts support this clonotype. The chain joins TRBV11-3 to TRBJ2-3; 13 bases are shared with TRBD2. The CDR3 spans 17 residues. The germline V gene has CDR1 SGHNT and CDR2 YENEEA. The junction had 3 bases not matched to a gene; V was cut back by 3 bases and J by 0 bases. The CDR3 bases are TGTGCCAGCAGCTTTGGGACTAGCGGGGCTAGCACAGATACGCAGTATTTT. This gives the protein CASSFGTSGASTDTQYF.

This clonotype was counted a few times. A much more abundant neighbour one base away suggests this may be a read error. The CDR3 sequence is CASRDTGCEQYF. CDR3 nucleotides: TGTGCCAGCAGGGATACAGGGTGCGAGCAGTACTTC. The rearrangement links TRBV6-5 to TRBJ2-7, with D maybe TRBD1 (6 bases). The germline CDR1 and CDR2 sequences are MNHEY and SVGAGI. The V and J ends lost 6 bases and 6 bases respectively, with 12 bases between them. The CDR3 is 12 amino acids.

This clonotype was detected many times. The gene calls are TRBV20-1 and TRBJ2-3, with D possibly called TRBD1 or TRBD2 (6 bases each). Germline-derived CDR1 and CDR2 are DFQATT and SNEGSKA (reference sequence). The V gene lost 0 bases and the J gene lost 6 bases, with 16 bases spanning the gap. This CDR3 is built from 15 residues. The CDR3 loop reads CSARDFRRGADTQYF. The CDR3 bases are TGCAGTGCTAGAGATTTTAGGAGGGGGGCCGATACGCAGTATTTT.